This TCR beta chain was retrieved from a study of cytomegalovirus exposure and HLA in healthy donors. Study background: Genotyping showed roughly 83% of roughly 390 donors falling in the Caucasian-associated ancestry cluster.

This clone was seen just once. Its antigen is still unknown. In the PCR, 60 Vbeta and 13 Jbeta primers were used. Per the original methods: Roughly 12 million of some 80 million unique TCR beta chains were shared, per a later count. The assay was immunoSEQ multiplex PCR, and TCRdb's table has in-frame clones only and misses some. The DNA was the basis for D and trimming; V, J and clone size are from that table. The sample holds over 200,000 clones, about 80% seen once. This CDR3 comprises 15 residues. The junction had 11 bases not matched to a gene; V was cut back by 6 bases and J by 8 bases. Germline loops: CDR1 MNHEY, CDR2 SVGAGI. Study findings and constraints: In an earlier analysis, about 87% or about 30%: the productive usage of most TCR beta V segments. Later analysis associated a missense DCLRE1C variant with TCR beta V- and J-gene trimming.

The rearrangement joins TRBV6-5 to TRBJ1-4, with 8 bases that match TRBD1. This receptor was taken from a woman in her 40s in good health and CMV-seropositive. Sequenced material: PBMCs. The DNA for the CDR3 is TGTGCCAGCAGCTATGCCCAGGGGGCGGGAGAAAAACTGTTTTTT. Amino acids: CASSYAQGAGEKLFF.